This passage covers 26 T cell receptor beta chains from one sample sequenced in a study of CD8+ T cells in alopecia areata. Reverse transcription of extracted RNA yielded cDNA, which provided the sequencing template. Profiling relied on immunoSEQ multiplex PCR, and the TCRdb table lists in-frame clones only, not all of them. The sample holds about 150,000 clones, around half seen once. The sequencing here drew on CD8+ T cells sorted from blood, taken at week 0. These receptor sequences come from a human donor with alopecia areata.

Of note for this clone: Within the sample, other DNA sequences also encode this same CDR3. The genes are TRBV2 and TRBJ2-1; D gene unclear. Germline assignment: CDR1 SNHLY and CDR2 FYNNEI. Trimming removed 3 bases from V and 9 bases from J, with 3 bases in between. The CDR3 contains 10 residues. CDR3 region: CASSDGEQFF. The CDR3 bases are TGTGCCAGCAGTGATGGTGAGCAGTTCTTC.

V usage is TRBV7-3 and J usage is TRBJ2-3, with D perhaps matching TRBD1 (6 bases). The CDR3 covers 14 residues. CDR1 is SGHTA and CDR2 is FQGTGA in the germline V gene. Trimming took off 1 base at V and 1 base at J, with 6 bases between the two ends. CDR3 in amino acids: CASSLKGGTDTQYF. CDR3 sequence (DNA): TGTGCCAGCAGCTTAAAGGGGGGCACAGATACGCAGTATTTT.

This sequence joins TRBV18 and TRBJ2-7, with 7 bases that match TRBD2. Germline V gene lookup returns CDR1 KGHSH and CDR2 LQKENI. The junction had 9 bases not matched to a gene; V was cut back by 1 base and J by 3 bases. This CDR3 is built from 16 residues. The CDR3 reads CASSPRRAGDGYEQYF. The CDR3 DNA reads as TGTGCCAGCTCACCACGGAGGGCGGGGGACGGCTACGAGCAGTACTTC.

CDR3 coding DNA: TGTGCCAGCAGCTTAGCCGGGGGGGGAAGCCCTAACTATGGCTACACCTTC. This encodes CASSLAGGGSPNYGYTF. This chain uses TRBV11-2 with TRBJ1-2; perhaps TRBD1 as D (5 bases). CDR3 length: 17 amino acids. Deletions cut 1 base from V and 0 bases from J, with 15 bases between. Germline V CDR1 and CDR2: SGHAT, FQNNGV. The full variable domain, with the rest looked up from reference TRBV11-2 and TRBJ1-2, is EAGVAQSPRYKIIEKRQSVAFWCNPISGHATLYWYQQILGQGPKLLIQFQNNGVVDDSQLPKDRFSAERLKGVDSTLKIQPAKLEDSAVYLCASSLAGGGSPNYGYTFGSGTRLTVV.

This clone was seen a handful of times. The gene calls are TRBV29-1 and TRBJ1-5; D is unclear. The CDR3 sequence is 10 residues long. The V and J ends lost 2 bases and 10 bases respectively, with 6 bases between them. Looked up from germline, CDR1 is SQVTM and CDR2 is ANQGSEA. In DNA, the CDR3 is TGCAGCGTTGAAAGACGTCCCCAGCATTTT. It codes for CSVERRPQHF.

This clone was seen only a few times. This chain connects TRBV5-1 to TRBJ1-5, with D possibly being TRBD1 (5 bases). Trimming took 9 bases from V and 5 from J, leaving 18 bases between them. This CDR3 region has 14 residues. The germline gives CDR1 SGHRS, CDR2 YFSETQ. The CDR3 loop reads CATPLAAGHQPQHF. DNA of the CDR3: TGCGCCACCCCCCTCGCGGCGGGGCATCAGCCCCAGCATTTT. Drawing the rest from reference TRBV5-1 and TRBJ1-5, the complete variable domain is KAGVTQTPRYLIKTRGQQVTLSCSPISGHRSVSWYQQTPGQGLQFLFEYFSETQRNKGNFPGRFSGRQFSNSRSEMNVSTLELGDSALYLCATPLAAGHQPQHFGDGTRLSIL.

The rearrangement links TRBV30 to TRBJ2-1; possible D gene TRBD2, 6 bases. Trimming pared 7 bases from V and 4 bases from J, leaving 8 bases between. Germline-derived CDR1 and CDR2 are GTSNPN and SVGIG (reference sequence). This CDR3 is 11 amino acids long. The CDR3 bases are TGTGCCTCTCTAGCGTACAATGAGCAGTTCTTC. It codes for CASLAYNEQFF.

The rearrangement links TRBV29-1 to TRBJ1-2, with D uncertain. V was shortened by 5 bases and J by 3 bases, with 7 bases between the two germline ends. This CDR3 is 11 amino acids long. Germline CDR1 and CDR2: SQVTM and ANQGSEA. This CDR3 is CSVLVDYGYTF. CDR3 in DNA: TGCAGCGTTTTGGTGGACTATGGCTACACCTTC. The full variable domain, completed using reference TRBV29-1 and TRBJ1-2, is SAVISQKPSRDICQRGTSLTIQCQVDSQVTMMFWYRQQPGQSLTLIATANQGSEATYESGFVIDKFPISRPNLTFSTLTVSNMSPEDSSIYLCSVLVDYGYTFGSGTRLTVV.

This clone has a handful of counts. The V gene is TRBV4-3, the J gene TRBJ1-5, with D uncertain. The length of the CDR3 is 14 residues. Per the germline V gene, CDR1 is LGHNA and CDR2 is YSLEER. The V and J ends lost 1 base and 3 bases respectively, with 7 bases between them. CDR3 DNA: TGCGCCAGCAGCCAAGGCCTTGCCAATCAGCCCCAGCATTTT. This codes for CASSQGLANQPQHF.

The rearrangement links TRBV9 to TRBJ2-3; TRBD1 agrees at 9 bases. Per the germline V gene, CDR1 is SGDLS and CDR2 is YYNGEE. The CDR3 runs to 15 residues. The V and J ends lost 4 bases and 3 bases, in that order; junction bases with no gene match: 6. CDR3 in amino acids: CASSPQGARTDTQYF. The CDR3, as DNA: TGTGCCAGCAGCCCACAGGGGGCGCGGACAGATACGCAGTATTTT.

The chain links TRBV21-1 to TRBJ2-4. TRBV21-1 has pseudogene status. CDR3 length equals 17 residues. The CDR3 spells CASSTSSVRDAENIQYF. CDR3 in DNA: TGTGCCAGCAGCACCTCGTCAGTCCGGGACGCAGAAAACATTCAGTACTTC.

The chain combines TRBV30 with TRBJ2-7; D remains unclear. CDR1 GTSNPN and CDR2 SVGIG come from the germline V gene (reference sequence). Deletions cut 4 bases from V and 4 bases from J, with 11 bases between. This CDR3 contains 12 residues. CDR3 nucleotide sequence: TGTGCCTGGACTGCCAGCCCTTACGAGCAGTACTTC. Residues: CAWTASPYEQYF. The full variable domain, in which reference TRBV30 and TRBJ2-7 provide the parts outside the CDR3, is SQTIHQWPATLVQPVGSPLSLECTVEGTSNPNLYWYRQAAGRGLQLLFYSVGIGQISSEVPQNLSASRPQDRQFILSSKKLLLSDSGFYLCAWTASPYEQYFGPGTRLTVT.

The chain links TRBV5-1 to TRBJ2-2, with D perhaps matching TRBD2 (6 bases). This CDR3 spans 18 amino acids. Germline-derived CDR1 and CDR2 are SGHRS and YFSETQ. Trimming pared 6 bases from V and 4 bases from J, leaving 25 bases between. CDR3 region: CASTRNFPGQGGTGELFF. In DNA form, the CDR3 reads TGCGCCAGCACAAGGAACTTCCCAGGGCAGGGAGGCACCGGGGAGCTGTTTTTT. Drawing the rest from reference TRBV5-1 and TRBJ2-2, the complete variable domain is KAGVTQTPRYLIKTRGQQVTLSCSPISGHRSVSWYQQTPGQGLQFLFEYFSETQRNKGNFPGRFSGRQFSNSRSEMNVSTLELGDSALYLCASTRNFPGQGGTGELFFGEGSRLTVL.

This rearrangement joins TRBV30 to TRBJ1-2, with D possibly being TRBD1 (6 bases). Per the germline V gene, CDR1 is GTSNPN and CDR2 is SVGIG (reference sequence). The CDR3 has 14 residues. Trimming shortened V by 2 bases and J by 0 bases, and 10 bases separated the two germline ends. The CDR3 sequence: CAWSPHRANYGYTF. The DNA of the CDR3 is TGTGCCTGGAGTCCCCACAGGGCTAACTATGGCTACACCTTC. The full variable domain, its missing parts supplied by reference TRBV30 and TRBJ1-2, is SQTIHQWPATLVQPVGSPLSLECTVEGTSNPNLYWYRQAAGRGLQLLFYSVGIGQISSEVPQNLSASRPQDRQFILSSKKLLLSDSGFYLCAWSPHRANYGYTFGSGTRLTVV.

This chain joins TRBV30 and TRBJ1-1, with 10 bases aligning to TRBD1. The germline gives CDR1 GTSNPN, CDR2 SVGIG (reference sequence). V lost 6 bases and J lost 3; bases outside the gene matches: 7. The CDR3 runs 14 residues. CDR3 protein: CACGTGVPDTEAFF. The CDR3 nucleotides read TGTGCCTGTGGGACAGGGGTTCCGGACACTGAAGCTTTCTTT.

The chain couples TRBV4-3 to TRBJ2-3, with 10 bases matching TRBD2. Germline V gene sequence: CDR1 LGHNA, CDR2 YSLEER. With V trimmed by 0 bases and J by 1 base, 4 bases remained unmatched. The CDR3 has 17 amino acids. The CDR3 spells CASSQDPTSGGTDTQYF. The CDR3 DNA sequence: TGCGCCAGCAGCCAAGATCCTACTAGCGGGGGCACAGATACGCAGTATTTT.

The chain joins TRBV19 to TRBJ2-7; D might be TRBD2 (6 bases). V was trimmed by 5 bases and J by 6 bases, leaving 11 bases between them. This CDR3 spans 12 amino acids. Germline V gene lookup returns CDR1 LNHDA and CDR2 SQIVND (reference sequence). The CDR3 DNA reads TGTGCCAGTAGTTCGGGAGTTTTCGAGCAGTACTTC. This sequence encodes CASSSGVFEQYF.

V gene TRBV5-6 combines with J gene TRBJ2-3, with TRBD1 identical over 7 bases. The CDR3 loop spans 16 amino acids. Per germline, CDR1 SGHDT and CDR2 YYEEEE. The J segment lost 2 bases and the V segment lost 4 bases, leaving 10 bases of the junction unmatched. CDR3 nucleotides: TGTGCCAGCAGCCAAGGGGGACAGACGATCACAGATACGCAGTATTTT. Translating it yields CASSQGGQTITDTQYF.

This clone was counted only a few times. The CDR3 is CASTLGQETQYF. The DNA for the CDR3 is TGTGCCAGCACCTTGGGGCAAGAGACCCAGTACTTC. This chain uses TRBV7-2 with TRBJ2-5, with D uncertain. V lost 7 bases and J 2 bases, leaving 8 bases between the germline ends. The V gene's germline CDR1 is SGHTA and CDR2 FQGNSA. The CDR3 runs 12 residues. The whole variable domain, remainder taken from reference TRBV7-2 and TRBJ2-5, is GAGVSQSPSNKVTEKGKDVELRCDPISGHTALYWYRQSLGQGLEFLIYFQGNSAPDKSGLPSDRFSAERTGGSVSTLTIQRTQQEDSAVYLCASTLGQETQYFGPGTRLLVL.

The chain combines TRBV13 with TRBJ1-1; TRBD1 is a possible D gene (5 bases). CDR3 length: 14 residues. V was trimmed by 5 bases and J by 2 bases, leaving 12 bases between them. CDR1 and CDR2 (germline): PRHDT, FYEKMQ (reference sequence). The DNA of the CDR3 is TGTGCCAGCAGCCCCCGGGGGGAAAACACTGAAGCTTTCTTT. It codes for CASSPRGENTEAFF.

V is TRBV30 and J is TRBJ1-1; 7 bases fit TRBD1. Germline values: CDR1 GTSNPN, CDR2 SVGIG (reference sequence). This CDR3 has 13 amino acids. Unmatched junction bases numbered 11, after V lost 8 bases and J lost 5 bases. The CDR3: CARAGAGGTEAFF. The CDR3 nucleotides read TGTGCCCGGGCGGGGGCAGGGGGAACTGAAGCTTTCTTT.

The chain uses TRBV29-1 and TRBJ2-7; D ambiguous. This CDR3 comprises 10 residues. The germline V gene has CDR1 SQVTM and CDR2 ANQGSEA. Trimming pared 4 bases from V and 3 bases from J, leaving 4 bases between. The CDR3 DNA is TGCAGCGTTGTTGTCTACGAGCAGTACTTC. Translation gives CSVVVYEQYF.

The chain combines TRBV9 with TRBJ1-2, with D possibly matching TRBD1 (6 bases). The V gene lost 3 bases and the J gene lost 2 bases, with 17 bases spanning the gap. Germline values: CDR1 SGDLS, CDR2 YYNGEE. The CDR3 extends over 16 amino acids. The CDR3 reads CASSASFGQTNYGYTF. The CDR3 DNA reads TGTGCCAGCAGCGCTTCTTTCGGACAGACCAACTATGGCTACACCTTC.

Turning to this clone: Different DNA sequences within this sample yield the same CDR3. CDR3: CASSVDRGTEAFF. As DNA, the CDR3 is TGTGCCAGCAGCGTAGACAGGGGCACTGAAGCTTTCTTT. The chain joins TRBV9 to TRBJ1-1, with 7 positions matching TRBD1. This CDR3 has 13 amino acids. Unmatched junction bases numbered 0, after V lost 0 bases and J lost 4 bases. CDR1 is SGDLS, CDR2 YYNGEE, per germline.

This chain links TRBV27 with TRBJ1-1; D call uncertain. The CDR3 spans 16 residues. Germline V gene data show CDR1 as MNHEY and CDR2 as SMNVEV (reference sequence). V was pared by 5 bases and J by 0 bases, with 16 bases between. The CDR3, as DNA: TGTGCCAGCAGTGCCTCGATCGGGGAATTGAACACTGAAGCTTTCTTT. Protein product: CASSASIGELNTEAFF.

This clone was seen more than once but under ten times. Germline and junction disagree at one end, which may indicate a read error. The chain joins TRBV4-1 to TRBJ2-7; either TRBD1 or TRBD2 may supply D (5 bases each). This CDR3 region has 15 residues. The germline gives CDR1 MGHRA, CDR2 YSYEKL. As DNA, the CDR3 is TGCGCCAGCAGTCAAGCTGAGGGGCGCAGCTACGAGCAGTACTTC. Its protein is CASSQAEGRSYEQYF.